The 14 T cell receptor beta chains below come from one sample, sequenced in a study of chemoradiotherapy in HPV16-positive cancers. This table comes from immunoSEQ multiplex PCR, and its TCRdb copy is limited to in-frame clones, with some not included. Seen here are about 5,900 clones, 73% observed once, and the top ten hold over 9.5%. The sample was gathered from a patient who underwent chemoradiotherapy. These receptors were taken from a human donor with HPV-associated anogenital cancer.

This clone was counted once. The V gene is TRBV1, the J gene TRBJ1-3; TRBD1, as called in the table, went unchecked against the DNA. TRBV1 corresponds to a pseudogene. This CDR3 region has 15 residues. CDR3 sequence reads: CTSSQFTHSGNTIYF. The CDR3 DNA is TGCACCAGCAGCCAATTTACACACTCTGGAAACACCATATATTTT.

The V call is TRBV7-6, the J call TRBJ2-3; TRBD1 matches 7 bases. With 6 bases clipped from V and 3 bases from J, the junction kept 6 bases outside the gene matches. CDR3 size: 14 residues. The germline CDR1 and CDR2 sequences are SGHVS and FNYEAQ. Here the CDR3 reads CASSPGTATDTQYF. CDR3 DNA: TGTGCCAGCAGTCCGGGGACAGCTACAGATACGCAGTATTTT.

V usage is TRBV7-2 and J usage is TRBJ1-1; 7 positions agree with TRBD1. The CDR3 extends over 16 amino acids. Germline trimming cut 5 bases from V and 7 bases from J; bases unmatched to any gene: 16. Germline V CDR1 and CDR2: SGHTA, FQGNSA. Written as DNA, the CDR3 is TGTGCCAGCAGCATCCTCAGACAGGGCTTGGGGGGTGAAGCTTTCTTT. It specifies CASSILRQGLGGEAFF.

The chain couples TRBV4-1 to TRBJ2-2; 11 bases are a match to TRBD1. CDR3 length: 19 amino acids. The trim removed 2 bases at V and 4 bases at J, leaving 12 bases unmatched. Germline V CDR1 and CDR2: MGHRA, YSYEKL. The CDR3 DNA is TGCGCCAGCAGCCAATGGGCCAAGGGACAGGGGGTTAGCACCGGGGAGCTGTTTTTT. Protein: CASSQWAKGQGVSTGELFF.

The CDR3 spells CASSVYRDRGSYNEQFF. The CDR3 region has the DNA TGTGCCAGCAGCGTATACCGGGACAGAGGCTCCTACAATGAGCAGTTCTTC. The chain joins TRBV9 to TRBJ2-1, with 7 nucleotides matching TRBD1. J was trimmed by 0 bases and V by 1 base; bases with no gene match: 7. The germline V gene has CDR1 SGDLS and CDR2 YYNGEE. CDR3 length equals 17 residues.

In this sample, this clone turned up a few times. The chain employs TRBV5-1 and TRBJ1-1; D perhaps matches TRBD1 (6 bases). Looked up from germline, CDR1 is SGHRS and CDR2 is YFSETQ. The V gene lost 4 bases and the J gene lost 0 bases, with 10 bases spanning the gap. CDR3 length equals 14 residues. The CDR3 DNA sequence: TGCGCCAGCAGCCCAGGGGCCGTGAACACTGAAGCTTTCTTT. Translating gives CASSPGAVNTEAFF.

CDR3 DNA: TGTGCCAGTAGTATAAAGGGGACAGGGGTCAGCTCTGGGGCCAACGTCCTGACTTTC. Translation: CASSIKGTGVSSGANVLTF. The J gene is TRBJ2-6, the V gene TRBV19; TRBD1 matches at 10 bases. The CDR3 has 19 residues. V shed 2 bases, J shed 0 bases, and the junction held 7 bases outside the gene matches. CDR1 LNHDA and CDR2 SQIVND come from the germline V gene (reference sequence).

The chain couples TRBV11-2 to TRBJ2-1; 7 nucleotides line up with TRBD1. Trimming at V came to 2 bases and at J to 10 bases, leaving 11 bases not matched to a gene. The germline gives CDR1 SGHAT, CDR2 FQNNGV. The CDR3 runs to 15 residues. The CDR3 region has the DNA TGTGCCAGCAGCTTAATCCGGGACAGTACGAGGGAGCAGTTCTTC. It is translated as CASSLIRDSTREQFF. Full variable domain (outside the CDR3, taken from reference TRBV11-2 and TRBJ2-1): EAGVAQSPRYKIIEKRQSVAFWCNPISGHATLYWYQQILGQGPKLLIQFQNNGVVDDSQLPKDRFSAERLKGVDSTLKIQPAKLEDSAVYLCASSLIRDSTREQFFGPGTRLTVL.

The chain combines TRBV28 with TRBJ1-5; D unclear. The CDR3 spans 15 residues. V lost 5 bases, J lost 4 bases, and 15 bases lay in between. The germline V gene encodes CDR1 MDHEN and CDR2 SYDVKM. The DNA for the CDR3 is TGTGCCAGCAGTCCCGGGTTCCCTGGGAATCAGCCCCAGCATTTT. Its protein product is CASSPGFPGNQPQHF. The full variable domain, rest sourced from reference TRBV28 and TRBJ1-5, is DVKVTQSSRYLVKRTGEKVFLECVQDMDHENMFWYRQDPGLGLRLIYFSYDVKMKEKGDIPEGYSVSREKKERFSLILESASTNQTSMYLCASSPGFPGNQPQHFGDGTRLSIL.

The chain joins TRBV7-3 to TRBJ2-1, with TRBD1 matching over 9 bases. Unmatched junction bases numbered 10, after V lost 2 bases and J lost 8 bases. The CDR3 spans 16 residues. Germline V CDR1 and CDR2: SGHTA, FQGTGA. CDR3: CASSLGQGTVVDEQFF. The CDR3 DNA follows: TGTGCCAGCAGCTTAGGACAGGGGACGGTGGTTGATGAGCAGTTCTTC.

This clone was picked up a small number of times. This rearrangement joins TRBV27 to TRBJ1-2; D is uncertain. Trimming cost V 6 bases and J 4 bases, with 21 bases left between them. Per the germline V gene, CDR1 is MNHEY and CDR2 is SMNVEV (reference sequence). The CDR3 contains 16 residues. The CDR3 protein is CASSPLADPTPYGYTF. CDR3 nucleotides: TGTGCCAGCAGCCCCCTGGCGGATCCCACCCCCTATGGCTACACCTTC.

The CDR3 DNA sequence: TGTGCCAGCAGTTCCGGACAGGTTGAGCAGTACTTC. Amino acid sequence: CASSSGQVEQYF. The rearrangement uses TRBV27 and TRBJ2-7; the match to TRBD1 covers 7 bases. The CDR3 length is 12 residues. V was pared by 4 bases and J by 7 bases, with 4 bases of the junction left unmatched. CDR1 and CDR2 from the germline V gene are MNHEY and SMNVEV (reference sequence).

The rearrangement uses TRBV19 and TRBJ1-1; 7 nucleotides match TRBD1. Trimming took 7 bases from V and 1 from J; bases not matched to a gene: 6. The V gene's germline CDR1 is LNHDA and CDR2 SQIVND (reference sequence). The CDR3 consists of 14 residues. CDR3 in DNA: TGTGCCAGTACCCGGAAGGGGGCGAACACTGAAGCTTTCTTT. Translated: CASTRKGANTEAFF. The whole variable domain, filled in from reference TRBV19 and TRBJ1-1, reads DGGITQSPKYLFRKEGQNVTLSCEQNLNHDAMYWYRQDPGQGLRLIYYSQIVNDFQKGDIAEGYSVSREKKESFPLTVTSAQKNPTAFYLCASTRKGANTEAFFGQGTRLTVV.

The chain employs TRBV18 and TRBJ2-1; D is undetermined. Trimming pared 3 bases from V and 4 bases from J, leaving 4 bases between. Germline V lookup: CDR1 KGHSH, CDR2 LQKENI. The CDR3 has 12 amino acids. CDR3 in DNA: TGTGCCAGCTCACCTTATTACAATGAGCAGTTCTTC. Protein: CASSPYYNEQFF.